This T cell receptor beta chain was identified during a study of T cell responses to AZD1222 COVID-19 vaccine. Study-wide results and limits: Only six individuals given AZD1222 were seropositive at baseline. An increase in Spike-specific TCR breadth and depth was observed after two AZD1222 doses. The donor cohort was predominantly white British with a female majority, and clonal diversity may have been underestimated. Reportedly, nearly half of unique spike TCRs recognized epitopes outside B.1.351/B.1.1.7 mutations.

Here immunoSEQ multiplex PCR was the method, and the copy in TCRdb shows in-frame clones only, minus some. Of 140,000 to 150,000 clones in the sample, 90% to 95% were seen once. A note on this clone: Its antigen remains unknown. At the DNA level, this CDR3 is encoded by other sequences in the same sample as well.

The input for sequencing was peripheral blood, taken on day 0 of AZD1222 vaccination. The TCR originated in an adult in good health.

DNA for the CDR3: TGTGCCAGTAGTACCGGGGGGAATGAGCAGTTCTTC. This codes for CASSTGGNEQFF. This chain links TRBV19 with TRBJ2-1, with TRBD2 matching over 7 bases. The CDR3 spans 12 residues. Germline CDR1 LNHDA, CDR2 SQIVND (reference sequence). J lost 7 bases, V lost 4 bases, and 1 base had no gene match.